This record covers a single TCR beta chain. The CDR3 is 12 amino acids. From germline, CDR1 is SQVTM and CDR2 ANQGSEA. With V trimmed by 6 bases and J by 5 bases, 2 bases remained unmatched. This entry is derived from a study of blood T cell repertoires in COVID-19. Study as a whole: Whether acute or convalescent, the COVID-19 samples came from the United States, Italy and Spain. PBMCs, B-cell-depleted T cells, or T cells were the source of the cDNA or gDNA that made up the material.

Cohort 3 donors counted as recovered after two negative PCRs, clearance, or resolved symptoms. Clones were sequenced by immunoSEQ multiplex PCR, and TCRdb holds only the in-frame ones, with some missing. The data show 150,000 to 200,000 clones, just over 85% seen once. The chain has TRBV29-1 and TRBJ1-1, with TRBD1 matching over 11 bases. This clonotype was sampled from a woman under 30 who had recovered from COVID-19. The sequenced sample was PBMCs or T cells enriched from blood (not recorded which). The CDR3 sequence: CSVRDRGTEAFF. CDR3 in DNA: TGCAGCGTGAGGGACAGGGGGACTGAAGCTTTCTTT.